This is a list of T cell receptor beta chains from one sample in a study of cytomegalovirus exposure and HLA in healthy donors. Profiled with immunoSEQ multiplex PCR; TCRdb holds only in-frame clones, not every one. The sample includes 150,000 or so clones, about 88% of them seen just once. The sequenced sample consisted of PBMCs. The receptors shown here come from a woman younger than 30 in good health and CMV-seropositive. Each CDR3 is given with its conserved first and last residue. The order of the fields is V gene, D gene, J gene, clone size, CDR3 DNA, CDR3 protein. The D gene is left open where the match is weak. Clone sizes are given selectively: once, few, many, or a class where the clone is expanded.

v_call: TRBV18; d_call: NA; j_call: TRBJ1-2; clone_size: NA; cdr3_nt: TGTGCCAGCTCACCAGAGGGAGGATCAATCGGTGGCTACACCTTC; cdr3_aa: CASSPEGGSIGGYTF
v_call: TRBV12-5; d_call: TRBD1; j_call: TRBJ2-6; clone_size: NA; cdr3_nt: TGTGCTAGTGGGCTGACAGGGTTAGTCTTCTCTGGGGCCAACGTCCTGACTTTC; cdr3_aa: CASGLTGLVFSGANVLTF
v_call: TRBV23-1; d_call: TRBD1; j_call: TRBJ1-3; clone_size: NA; cdr3_nt: TGCGCCAGCAGTCAATCCGTGTCCTGGACAGGGGACCAAACGACTTCTGGAAACACCATATATTTT; cdr3_aa: CASSQSVSWTGDQTTSGNTIYF
v_call: TRBV6-1; d_call: TRBD1; j_call: TRBJ1-4; clone_size: NA; cdr3_nt: TGTGCCAGCAGTGAAGCTGACAGGGGGCACGAAAAACTGTTTTTT; cdr3_aa: CASSEADRGHEKLFF
v_call: TRBV27; d_call: NA; j_call: TRBJ2-1; clone_size: few; cdr3_nt: TGTGCCAGCAGTTTATGGGGGGTGAATGAGCAGTTCTTC; cdr3_aa: CASSLWGVNEQFF
v_call: TRBV11-2; d_call: NA; j_call: TRBJ1-1; clone_size: NA; cdr3_nt: TGTGCCAGCAGCTTATCGGGATACGCGGACACTGAAGCTTTCTTT; cdr3_aa: CASSLSGYADTEAFF
v_call: TRBV9; d_call: NA; j_call: TRBJ2-1; clone_size: once; cdr3_nt: TGTGCCAGCAGCGTAGTTGGGGGGAGTGAGCAGTTCTTC; cdr3_aa: CASSVVGGSEQFF
v_call: TRBV5-1; d_call: NA; j_call: TRBJ2-7; clone_size: NA; cdr3_nt: TGCGCCAGCAGCTTGGCCTTGGGGCTTGACCACGAGCAGTACTTC; cdr3_aa: CASSLALGLDHEQYF
v_call: TRBV7-9; d_call: TRBD1; j_call: TRBJ1-6; clone_size: NA; cdr3_nt: TGTGCCAGCAGCTTAGACTTACCAGGGGGACGATCACCCCTCCACTTT; cdr3_aa: CASSLDLPGGRSPLHF
v_call: TRBV2; d_call: TRBD1; j_call: TRBJ1-2; clone_size: NA; cdr3_nt: TGTGCCAGCAGAAGGGACAGGGGGGAGGGCTACACCTTC; cdr3_aa: CASRRDRGEGYTF
v_call: TRBV30; d_call: NA; j_call: TRBJ1-1; clone_size: NA; cdr3_nt: TGTGCCTGGAGTGCCGTGAACACTGAAGCTTTCTTT; cdr3_aa: CAWSAVNTEAFF
v_call: TRBV18; d_call: TRBD1; j_call: TRBJ2-7; clone_size: NA; cdr3_nt: TGTGCCAGCTCTCGACAGGGGAGCTCCTACGAGCAGTACTTC; cdr3_aa: CASSRQGSSYEQYF
v_call: TRBV19; d_call: NA; j_call: TRBJ1-1; clone_size: NA; cdr3_nt: TGTGCCAGTAGTAAAACCATTCAGGCGAACACTGAAGCTTTCTTT; cdr3_aa: CASSKTIQANTEAFF
v_call: TRBV11-2; d_call: TRBD2; j_call: TRBJ2-5; clone_size: NA; cdr3_nt: TGTGCCAGCAGCCTCACTATAGCGGGGGGGCAAGAGACCCAGTACTTC; cdr3_aa: CASSLTIAGGQETQYF
v_call: TRBV6-5; d_call: TRBD1; j_call: TRBJ1-1; clone_size: NA; cdr3_nt: TGTGCCAGCAGTTATATATACAGGGGCCGCAACACTGAAGCTTTCTTT; cdr3_aa: CASSYIYRGRNTEAFF
v_call: TRBV5-6; d_call: NA; j_call: TRBJ1-1; clone_size: few; cdr3_nt: TGTGCCAGCAGTGGAGAAGGGGTGGGGGGCACTGAAGCTTTCTTT; cdr3_aa: CASSGEGVGGTEAFF
v_call: TRBV2; d_call: TRBD2; j_call: TRBJ2-3; clone_size: NA; cdr3_nt: TGTGCCAGCAAACAACTAGCGGGGGTCACAGATACGCAGTATTTT; cdr3_aa: CASKQLAGVTDTQYF
v_call: TRBV19; d_call: NA; j_call: TRBJ2-5; clone_size: NA; cdr3_nt: TGTGCCAGTAGTATAGACACAGGGGGGGCCTTCCAAGAGACCCAGTACTTC; cdr3_aa: CASSIDTGGAFQETQYF
v_call: TRBV6-1; d_call: TRBD1; j_call: TRBJ1-3; clone_size: once; cdr3_nt: TGTGCCAGCAGTGAAAACAGGGGGCTTTGGATTGGGGGAAACACCATATATTTT; cdr3_aa: CASSENRGLWIGGNTIYF
v_call: TRBV7-2; d_call: NA; j_call: TRBJ1-1; clone_size: NA; cdr3_nt: TGTGCCAGCAGCTTATTAGGGGAGAACACTGAAGCTTTCTTT; cdr3_aa: CASSLLGENTEAFF
v_call: TRBV7-6; d_call: NA; j_call: TRBJ2-5; clone_size: NA; cdr3_nt: TGTGCCAGCAGCTTTCTCAGGGAAAAGACCCAGTACTTC; cdr3_aa: CASSFLREKTQYF
v_call: TRBV5-1; d_call: NA; j_call: TRBJ2-7; clone_size: NA; cdr3_nt: TGCGCCAGCAGCCCACCTGGCGGGGCCAACGAGCAGTACTTC; cdr3_aa: CASSPPGGANEQYF
v_call: TRBV19; d_call: NA; j_call: TRBJ2-5; clone_size: NA; cdr3_nt: TGTGCCAGTTACGACACATTTTATGCGACCCAGTACTTC; cdr3_aa: CASYDTFYATQYF
v_call: TRBV18; d_call: NA; j_call: TRBJ1-5; clone_size: NA; cdr3_nt: TGTGCCAGCTCACGACAGGCATTGGAGCCCCAGCATTTT; cdr3_aa: CASSRQALEPQHF
v_call: TRBV10-1; d_call: NA; j_call: TRBJ2-3; clone_size: NA; cdr3_nt: TGCGCCAGTTCGGACTGGGCAGATACGCAGTATTTT; cdr3_aa: CASSDWADTQYF
v_call: TRBV19; d_call: NA; j_call: TRBJ1-2; clone_size: NA; cdr3_nt: TGTGCCAGTAGTTTTAGACCTCAGACAGGAGTGAACTATGGCTACACCTTC; cdr3_aa: CASSFRPQTGVNYGYTF
v_call: TRBV7-9; d_call: TRBD1; j_call: TRBJ1-2; clone_size: NA; cdr3_nt: TGTGCCAGCAGCTTAGAAGGGGGCGGCTACACCTTC; cdr3_aa: CASSLEGGGYTF
v_call: TRBV27; d_call: TRBD1; j_call: TRBJ2-4; clone_size: NA; cdr3_nt: TGTGCCAGCAGTTCGGACAGGACCCAAAACATTCAGTACTTC; cdr3_aa: CASSSDRTQNIQYF
v_call: TRBV15; d_call: TRBD1; j_call: TRBJ1-4; clone_size: NA; cdr3_nt: TGTGCCACCAGCAGAGTTCAGGGGGCCCGAACTAATGAAAAACTGTTTTTT; cdr3_aa: CATSRVQGARTNEKLFF
v_call: TRBV9; d_call: NA; j_call: TRBJ1-6; clone_size: few; cdr3_nt: TGTGCCAGCAGCGGGGGCCAAGCCAATTCACCCCTCCACTTT; cdr3_aa: CASSGGQANSPLHF
v_call: TRBV30; d_call: NA; j_call: TRBJ1-3; clone_size: NA; cdr3_nt: TGTGCCTGGAAATCGCTGACGAGAGGTCCCGGAAACACCATATATTTT; cdr3_aa: CAWKSLTRGPGNTIYF
v_call: TRBV4-1; d_call: TRBD2; j_call: TRBJ2-7; clone_size: NA; cdr3_nt: TGCGCCAGCAGCCAAGCCCTAGCGGGGGGGAGCTCCTACGAGCAGTACTTC; cdr3_aa: CASSQALAGGSSYEQYF
v_call: TRBV9; d_call: TRBD2; j_call: TRBJ2-1; clone_size: NA; cdr3_nt: TGTGCCAGCAGCGTAGGGGTGACTAGCGGGGGTGGTGAGCAGTTCTTC; cdr3_aa: CASSVGVTSGGGEQFF
v_call: TRBV27; d_call: TRBD1; j_call: TRBJ1-4; clone_size: NA; cdr3_nt: TGTGCCAGCAGTCTTATCGGGACAGAAGCAATGAAAAAACTGTTTTTT; cdr3_aa: CASSLIGTEAMKKLFF
v_call: TRBV5-1; d_call: NA; j_call: TRBJ2-1; clone_size: once; cdr3_nt: TGCGCCAGCAGCTTGCTAGGGGACAATGAGCAGTTCTTC; cdr3_aa: CASSLLGDNEQFF
v_call: TRBV4-1; d_call: TRBD1; j_call: TRBJ1-1; clone_size: NA; cdr3_nt: TGCGCCAGCAGCGAAGCTGGGACAGGCCGTGAAGCTTTCTTT; cdr3_aa: CASSEAGTGREAFF
v_call: TRBV19; d_call: TRBD1; j_call: TRBJ2-2; clone_size: NA; cdr3_nt: TGTGCCAGCAAGGACAGGGGGTATTACACCGGGGAGCTGTTTTTT; cdr3_aa: CASKDRGYYTGELFF
v_call: TRBV27; d_call: NA; j_call: TRBJ2-1; clone_size: NA; cdr3_nt: TGTGCCAGCAACGGAGGCAATGAGCAGTTCTTC; cdr3_aa: CASNGGNEQFF
v_call: TRBV5-6; d_call: NA; j_call: TRBJ1-1; clone_size: few; cdr3_nt: TGTGCCAGCAGCTTGACAGGTACCACTGAAGCTTTCTTT; cdr3_aa: CASSLTGTTEAFF
v_call: TRBV27; d_call: TRBD1; j_call: TRBJ2-2; clone_size: few; cdr3_nt: TGTGCCAGTTCTCGGGACAGGACCGGGGAGCTGTTTTTT; cdr3_aa: CASSRDRTGELFF
v_call: TRBV28; d_call: NA; j_call: TRBJ2-7; clone_size: NA; cdr3_nt: TGTGCCAGCAGTCAGCAGGGAAACAGCTTCTTC; cdr3_aa: CASSQQGNSFF
v_call: TRBV6-1; d_call: TRBD1; j_call: TRBJ1-5; clone_size: NA; cdr3_nt: TGTGCCAGCAGGATGACAGGGACTCAGCCCCAGCATTTT; cdr3_aa: CASRMTGTQPQHF
v_call: TRBV19; d_call: TRBD1; j_call: TRBJ1-6; clone_size: NA; cdr3_nt: TGTGCCAGCACTCCGGGACAGGGATCGTCACCCCTCCACTTT; cdr3_aa: CASTPGQGSSPLHF
v_call: TRBV7-2; d_call: TRBD2; j_call: TRBJ2-7; clone_size: NA; cdr3_nt: TGTGCCAGCAGCTTATATGGATCCAGCGGGGGGTACGAGCAGTACTTC; cdr3_aa: CASSLYGSSGGYEQYF
v_call: TRBV7-8; d_call: NA; j_call: TRBJ1-1; clone_size: NA; cdr3_nt: TGTGCCAGCAGCTTCCCCTCGGAACGGGTTCGGGCTGAAGCTTTCTTT; cdr3_aa: CASSFPSERVRAEAFF
v_call: TRBV5-1; d_call: TRBD1; j_call: TRBJ2-1; clone_size: NA; cdr3_nt: TGCGCCAGCAGTCAAGACAGGGGTCTCGGCTACAATGAGCAGTTCTTC; cdr3_aa: CASSQDRGLGYNEQFF
v_call: TRBV20-1; d_call: TRBD2; j_call: TRBJ2-3; clone_size: NA; cdr3_nt: TGCAGAGGACTAGCGGGGTATTATCCGTATTTT; cdr3_aa: CRGLAGYYPYF
v_call: TRBV28; d_call: NA; j_call: TRBJ1-2; clone_size: NA; cdr3_nt: TGTGCCAGCACCATACGGGGGGGACCTAACTATGGCTACACCTTC; cdr3_aa: CASTIRGGPNYGYTF
v_call: TRBV6-1; d_call: TRBD1; j_call: TRBJ2-7; clone_size: NA; cdr3_nt: TGTGCCAGCAGTGAAGGGTGGGCAGGGGGTGAGCAGTACTTC; cdr3_aa: CASSEGWAGGEQYF
v_call: TRBV5-1; d_call: NA; j_call: TRBJ1-4; clone_size: NA; cdr3_nt: TGCGCCAGCCCCCAGGCAACTAATGAAAAACTGTTTTTT; cdr3_aa: CASPQATNEKLFF
v_call: TRBV29-1; d_call: NA; j_call: TRBJ1-2; clone_size: NA; cdr3_nt: TGCAGCGTTGGCCCCCTCAGACTTAACTATGGCTACACCTTC; cdr3_aa: CSVGPLRLNYGYTF
v_call: TRBV5-4; d_call: TRBD2; j_call: TRBJ2-7; clone_size: NA; cdr3_nt: TGTGCCAGCAGTCGAGGGACTAGCTCCTACGAGCAGTACTTC; cdr3_aa: CASSRGTSSYEQYF
v_call: TRBV4-1; d_call: NA; j_call: TRBJ1-6; clone_size: NA; cdr3_nt: TGCGCCAGCAGCCAAGAGCAGCAGGGGCGGAATTCACCCCTCCACTTT; cdr3_aa: CASSQEQQGRNSPLHF
v_call: TRBV4-3; d_call: TRBD1; j_call: TRBJ1-4; clone_size: NA; cdr3_nt: TGCGCCAGCAGCCAAGGAAGGGACAGGGGCGGTGAAAAACTGTTTTTT; cdr3_aa: CASSQGRDRGGEKLFF